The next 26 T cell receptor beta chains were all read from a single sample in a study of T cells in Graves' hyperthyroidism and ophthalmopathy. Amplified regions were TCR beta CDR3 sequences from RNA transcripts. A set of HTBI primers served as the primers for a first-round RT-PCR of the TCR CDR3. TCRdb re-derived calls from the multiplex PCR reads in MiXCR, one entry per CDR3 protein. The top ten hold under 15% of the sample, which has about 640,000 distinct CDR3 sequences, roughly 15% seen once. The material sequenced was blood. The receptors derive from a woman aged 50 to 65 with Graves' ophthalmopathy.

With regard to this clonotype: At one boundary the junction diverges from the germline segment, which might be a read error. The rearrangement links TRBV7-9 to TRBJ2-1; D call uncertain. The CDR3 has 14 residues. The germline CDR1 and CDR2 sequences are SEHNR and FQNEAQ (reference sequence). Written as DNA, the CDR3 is TGTGTCAGCAGCTCAAAAACGGTAGGGAATGAGCAGTTCTTC. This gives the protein CVSSSKTVGNEQFF.

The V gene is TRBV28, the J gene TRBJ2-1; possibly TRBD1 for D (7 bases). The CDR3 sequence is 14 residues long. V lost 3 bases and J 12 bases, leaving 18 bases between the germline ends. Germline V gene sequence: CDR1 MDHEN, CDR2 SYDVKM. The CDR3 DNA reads TGTGCCAGCAGTTTGCCCTCTAGGGGGCGGGGGCAGTTCTTC. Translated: CASSLPSRGRGQFF.

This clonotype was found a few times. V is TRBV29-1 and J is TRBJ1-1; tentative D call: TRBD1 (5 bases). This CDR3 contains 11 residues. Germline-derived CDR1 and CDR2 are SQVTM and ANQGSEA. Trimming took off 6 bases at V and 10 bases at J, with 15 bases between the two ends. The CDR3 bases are TGCAGCGTGGTGGAGGGACTCCGAGCTTTCTTT. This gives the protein CSVVEGLRAFF.

CDR3 amino acids: CASSLARDSGELFF. DNA for the CDR3: TGTGCCAGCAGCTTAGCCAGGGACTCCGGGGAGCTGTTTTTT. The rearrangement uses TRBV7-8 and TRBJ2-2; tentative D call: TRBD2 (6 bases). Germline V gives CDR1 SGHVS, CDR2 FQNEAQ. Trimming shortened V by 0 bases and J by 6 bases, and 8 bases separated the two germline ends. CDR3 size: 14 residues.

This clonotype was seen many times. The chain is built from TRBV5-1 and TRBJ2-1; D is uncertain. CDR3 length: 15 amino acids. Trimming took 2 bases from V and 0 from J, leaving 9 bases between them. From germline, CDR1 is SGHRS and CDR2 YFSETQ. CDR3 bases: TGCGCCAGCAGCTTTGACGCTGGCTCCTACAATGAGCAGTTCTTC. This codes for CASSFDAGSYNEQFF. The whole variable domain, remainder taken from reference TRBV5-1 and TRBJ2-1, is KAGVTQTPRYLIKTRGQQVTLSCSPISGHRSVSWYQQTPGQGLQFLFEYFSETQRNKGNFPGRFSGRQFSNSRSEMNVSTLELGDSALYLCASSFDAGSYNEQFFGPGTRLTVL.

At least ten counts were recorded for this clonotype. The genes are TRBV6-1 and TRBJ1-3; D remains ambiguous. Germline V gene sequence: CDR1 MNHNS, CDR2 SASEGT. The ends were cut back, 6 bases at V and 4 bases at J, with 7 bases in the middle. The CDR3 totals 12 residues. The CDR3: CASRRFGNTIYF. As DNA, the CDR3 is TGTGCCAGCAGACGATTCGGAAACACCATATATTTT.

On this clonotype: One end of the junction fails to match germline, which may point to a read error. For the CDR3, the DNA is TGTGCCAGCAGTGAAGCGCTCCGGCGAAACTCCTACAATGAGCGGTTCTTC. This codes for CASSEALRRNSYNERFF. The rearrangement joins TRBV6-1 to TRBJ2-1; D not resolved. Per the germline V gene, CDR1 is MNHNS and CDR2 is SASEGT. The CDR3 runs 17 residues.

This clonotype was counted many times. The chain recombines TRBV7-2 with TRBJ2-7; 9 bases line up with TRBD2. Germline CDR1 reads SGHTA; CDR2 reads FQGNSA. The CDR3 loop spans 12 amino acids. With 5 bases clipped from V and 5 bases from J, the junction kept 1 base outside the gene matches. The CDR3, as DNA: TGTGCCAGCAGCGGCGGGGGGGACGAGCAGTACTTC. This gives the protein CASSGGGDEQYF.

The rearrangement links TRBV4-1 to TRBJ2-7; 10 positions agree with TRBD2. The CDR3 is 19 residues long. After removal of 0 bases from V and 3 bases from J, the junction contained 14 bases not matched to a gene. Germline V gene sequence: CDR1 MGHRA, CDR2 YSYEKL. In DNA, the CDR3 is TGCGCCAGCAGCCAAGAGGGTGCTAGCGGGAGCCGATTCGGCTACGAGCAGTACTTC. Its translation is CASSQEGASGSRFGYEQYF.

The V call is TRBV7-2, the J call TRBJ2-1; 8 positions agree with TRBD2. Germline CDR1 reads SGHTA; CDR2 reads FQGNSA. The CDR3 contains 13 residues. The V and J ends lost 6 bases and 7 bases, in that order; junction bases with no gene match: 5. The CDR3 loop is CASRELAENEQFF. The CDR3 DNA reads TGTGCCAGCAGGGAACTAGCGGAAAATGAGCAGTTCTTC.

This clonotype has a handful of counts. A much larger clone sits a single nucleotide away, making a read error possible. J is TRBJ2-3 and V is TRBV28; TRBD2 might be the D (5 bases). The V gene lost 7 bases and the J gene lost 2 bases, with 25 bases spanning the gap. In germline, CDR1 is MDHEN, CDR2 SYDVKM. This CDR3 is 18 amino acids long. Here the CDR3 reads CASNPPFRPAASTDTQYF. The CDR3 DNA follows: TGTGCCAGCAACCCTCCCTTCCGCCCAGCGGCCTCCACAGATACGCAGTATTTT.

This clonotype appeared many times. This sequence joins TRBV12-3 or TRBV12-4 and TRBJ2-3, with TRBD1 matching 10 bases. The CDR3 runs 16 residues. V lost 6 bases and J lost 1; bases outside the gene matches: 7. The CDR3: CASRAGTGEGTDTQYF. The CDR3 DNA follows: TGTGCCAGCAGGGCCGGGACAGGGGAGGGCACAGATACGCAGTATTTT.

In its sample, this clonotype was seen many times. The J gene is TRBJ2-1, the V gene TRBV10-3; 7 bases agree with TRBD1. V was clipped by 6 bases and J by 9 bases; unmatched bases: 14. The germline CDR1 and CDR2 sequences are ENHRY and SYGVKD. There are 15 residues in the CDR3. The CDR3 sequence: CAIRLDRPGEGEQFF. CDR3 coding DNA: TGTGCCATCAGGTTGGACAGGCCCGGAGAGGGTGAGCAGTTCTTC.

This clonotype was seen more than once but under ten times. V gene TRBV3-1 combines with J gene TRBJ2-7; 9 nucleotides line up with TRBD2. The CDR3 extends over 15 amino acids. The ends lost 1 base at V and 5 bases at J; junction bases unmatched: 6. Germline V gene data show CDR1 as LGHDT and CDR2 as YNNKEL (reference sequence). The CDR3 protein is CASSQVASGVNEQYF. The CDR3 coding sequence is TGTGCCAGCAGCCAAGTGGCTAGCGGGGTCAACGAGCAGTACTTC.

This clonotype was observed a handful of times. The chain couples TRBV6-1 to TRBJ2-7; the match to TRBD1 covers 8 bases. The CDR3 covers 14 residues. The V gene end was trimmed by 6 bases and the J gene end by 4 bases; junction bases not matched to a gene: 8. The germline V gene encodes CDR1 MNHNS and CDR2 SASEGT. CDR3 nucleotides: TGTGCCAGCAGGCACGGACAGGGTTATTACGAGCAGTACTTC. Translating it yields CASRHGQGYYEQYF.

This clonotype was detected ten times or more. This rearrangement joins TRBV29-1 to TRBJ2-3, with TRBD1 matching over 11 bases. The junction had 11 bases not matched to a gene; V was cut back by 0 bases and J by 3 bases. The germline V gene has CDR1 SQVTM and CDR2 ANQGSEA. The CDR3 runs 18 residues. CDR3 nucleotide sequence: TGCAGCGTTGAAGATCTTGCAGGACAGGGGGCTAGTACAGATACGCAGTATTTT. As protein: CSVEDLAGQGASTDTQYF.

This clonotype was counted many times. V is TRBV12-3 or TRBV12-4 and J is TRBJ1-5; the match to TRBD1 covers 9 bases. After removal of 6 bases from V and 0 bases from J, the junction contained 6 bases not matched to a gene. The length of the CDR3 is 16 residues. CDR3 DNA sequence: TGTGCCAGCAGCCCCGGGACAGGGATTAGCAATCAGCCCCAGCATTTT. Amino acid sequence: CASSPGTGISNQPQHF.

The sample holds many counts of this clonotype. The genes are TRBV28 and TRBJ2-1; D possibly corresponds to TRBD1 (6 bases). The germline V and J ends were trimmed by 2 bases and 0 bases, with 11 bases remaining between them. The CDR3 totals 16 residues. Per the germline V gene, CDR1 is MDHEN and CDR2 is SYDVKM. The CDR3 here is CASSLVGQTSYNEQFF. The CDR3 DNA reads TGTGCCAGCAGTTTAGTTGGACAGACCTCCTACAATGAGCAGTTCTTC.

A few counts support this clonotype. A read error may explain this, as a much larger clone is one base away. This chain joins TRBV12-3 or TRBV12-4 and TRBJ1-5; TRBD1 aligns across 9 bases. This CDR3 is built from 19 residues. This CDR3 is CASGLGPGTGRTVYQPQHF. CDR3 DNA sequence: TGTGCCAGCGGTTTAGGACCCGGGACAGGGCGAACTGTGTATCAGCCCCAGCATTTT.

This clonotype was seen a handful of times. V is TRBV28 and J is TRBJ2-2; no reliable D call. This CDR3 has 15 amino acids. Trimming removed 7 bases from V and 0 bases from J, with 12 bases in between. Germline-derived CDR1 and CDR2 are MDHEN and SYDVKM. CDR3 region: CASTLRITNTGELFF. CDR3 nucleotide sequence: TGTGCCAGCACCCTTCGAATTACGAACACCGGGGAGCTGTTTTTT. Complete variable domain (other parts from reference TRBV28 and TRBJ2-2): DVKVTQSSRYLVKRTGEKVFLECVQDMDHENMFWYRQDPGLGLRLIYFSYDVKMKEKGDIPEGYSVSREKKERFSLILESASTNQTSMYLCASTLRITNTGELFFGEGSRLTVL.

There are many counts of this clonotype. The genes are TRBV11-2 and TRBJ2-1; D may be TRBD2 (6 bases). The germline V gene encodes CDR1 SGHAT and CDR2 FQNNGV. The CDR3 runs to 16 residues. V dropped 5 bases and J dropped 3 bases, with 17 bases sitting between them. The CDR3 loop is CASSKGRDIFYNEQFF. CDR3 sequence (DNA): TGTGCCAGCAGCAAGGGGCGGGATATTTTCTACAATGAGCAGTTCTTC.

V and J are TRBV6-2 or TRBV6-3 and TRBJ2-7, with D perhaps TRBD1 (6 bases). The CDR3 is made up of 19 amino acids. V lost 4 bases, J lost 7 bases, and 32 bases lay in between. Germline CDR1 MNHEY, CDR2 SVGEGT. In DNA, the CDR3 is TGTGCCAGCAGTTCATATCCCTTTGGGCCGGACCCATCCCAGGGGGAGCAGTACTTC. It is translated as CASSSYPFGPDPSQGEQYF.

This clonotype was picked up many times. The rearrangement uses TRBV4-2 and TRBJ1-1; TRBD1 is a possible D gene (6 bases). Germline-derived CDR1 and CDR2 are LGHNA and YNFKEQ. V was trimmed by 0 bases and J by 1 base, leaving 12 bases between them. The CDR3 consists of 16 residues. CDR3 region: CASSQDSSRGNTEAFF. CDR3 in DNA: TGTGCCAGCAGCCAAGATAGTAGCAGGGGGAACACTGAAGCTTTCTTT.

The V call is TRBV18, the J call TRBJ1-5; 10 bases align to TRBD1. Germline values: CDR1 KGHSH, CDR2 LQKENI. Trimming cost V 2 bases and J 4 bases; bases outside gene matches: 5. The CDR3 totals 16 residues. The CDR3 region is CASSPTGTGVNQPQHF. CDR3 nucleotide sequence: TGTGCCAGCTCACCAACCGGGACAGGGGTTAATCAGCCCCAGCATTTT.

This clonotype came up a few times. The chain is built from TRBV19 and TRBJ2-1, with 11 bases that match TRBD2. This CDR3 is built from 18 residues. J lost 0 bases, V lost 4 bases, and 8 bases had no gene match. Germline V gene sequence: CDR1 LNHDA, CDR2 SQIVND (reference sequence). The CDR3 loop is CASSKGLAADSSYNEQFF. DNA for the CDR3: TGTGCCAGTAGTAAGGGACTAGCGGCTGACAGCTCCTACAATGAGCAGTTCTTC. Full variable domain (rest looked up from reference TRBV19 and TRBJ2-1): DGGITQSPKYLFRKEGQNVTLSCEQNLNHDAMYWYRQDPGQGLRLIYYSQIVNDFQKGDIAEGYSVSREKKESFPLTVTSAQKNPTAFYLCASSKGLAADSSYNEQFFGPGTRLTVL.

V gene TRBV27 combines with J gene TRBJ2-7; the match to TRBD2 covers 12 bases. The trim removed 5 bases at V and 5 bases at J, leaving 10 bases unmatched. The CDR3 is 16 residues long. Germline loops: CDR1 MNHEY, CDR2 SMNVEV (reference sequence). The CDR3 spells CASSGRLAGERHEQYF. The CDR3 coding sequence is TGTGCCAGCAGTGGAAGACTAGCGGGAGAGCGGCACGAGCAGTACTTC.